This T cell receptor (beta chain) was recovered during a study of identical twins. Study results and limitations: There were fewer insertions in abundant cord blood beta clonotypes, but memory repertoires showed no such pattern.

MiXCR, run by TCRdb on the 5' RACE reads, gives a single entry per CDR3 protein. This table holds hundreds of thousands of distinct CDR3 sequences, roughly 26% found once. The CDR3 is made up of 8 amino acids. Per germline, CDR1 DFQATT and CDR2 SNEGSKA (reference sequence). There are a few counts of this clonotype. Its antigen is not known. Mismatch with germline at one junction end may stem from a read error. Separately, the same data were catalogued under a study of T cells expressing NK-cell markers. That study adds: The study drew TCR beta repertoires from sorted CD3+CD56+NKG2C+, CD3+CD56+NKG2C- and CD3+CD56-NKG2C+ T cells. The study found these clonotypes also leading the CD3+CD56-NKG2C+ fraction in a few donors.

This receptor was identified in a woman in her late teens or twenties in good health. Sequencing used CD4+ T cells sorted from blood. The chain recombines TRBV20-1 with TRBJ1-2, with unresolved D. In nucleotides, the CDR3 is TGTGGGAGCTCCGGCTACACCTTC. Translation: CGSSGYTF.